The rows below give T cell receptor beta chains drawn from one sample of a study of blood T cell repertoires in COVID-19. Assay used: immunoSEQ multiplex PCR; TCRdb lists only in-frame clones, some missing. The profile shows roughly 450,000 clones, around 90% of them singletons. The specimen was PBMCs or T cells enriched from blood (not recorded which). Every receptor here comes from a young man who had recovered from COVID-19. The CDR3 runs from the conserved cysteine through the conserved F or W. The order of the fields is J gene, D gene, V gene, clone size, CDR3 protein, CDR3 DNA. The D gene is left open where the match is weak. Not all rows give a size; the values are once, few, many and, for expanded clones, a class.

TRBJ2-6	.	TRBV7-9	.	CASSLPGTGANVLTF	TGTGCCAGCAGCTTGCCGGGAACAGGGGCCAACGTCCTGACTTTC
TRBJ2-7	.	TRBV27	.	CASSRGNTYEQYF	TGTGCCAGCAGCAGGGGCAACACCTACGAGCAGTACTTC
TRBJ1-1	TRBD1	TRBV5-1	once	CASSIDRGANTEAFF	TGCGCCAGCAGCATTGACAGGGGAGCGAACACTGAAGCTTTCTTT
TRBJ1-2	.	TRBV3-1/TRBV3-2	once	CASSQAPGYNYGYTF	TGTGCCAGCAGCCAAGCCCCAGGCTACAACTATGGCTACACCTTC
TRBJ1-2	.	TRBV3-1/TRBV3-2	.	CASSQVGQGKPYTF	TGTGCCAGCAGCCAGGTTGGGCAGGGTAAGCCCTACACCTTC
TRBJ2-7	.	TRBV4-1	.	CASSQVMGVPYEQYF	TGCGCCAGCAGCCAAGTCATGGGCGTGCCCTACGAGCAGTACTTC
TRBJ1-2	.	TRBV11-3	few	CASSLGAYGYTF	TGTGCCAGCAGCTTAGGGGCCTATGGCTACACCTTC
TRBJ1-2	TRBD1	TRBV6-4	few	CASSVHQGAGGYTF	TGTGCCAGCAGTGTCCACCAGGGGGCCGGGGGCTACACCTTC
TRBJ1-3	.	TRBV19	.	CASSMSKTGNTIYF	TGTGCCAGTAGTATGAGTAAGACTGGAAACACCATATATTTT
TRBJ1-5	.	TRBV10-1	once	CAMTGRGEWSQPQHF	TGCGCCATGACGGGGAGGGGAGAGTGGAGTCAGCCCCAGCATTTT
TRBJ1-1	.	TRBV6-5	.	CAAGTERKKGTEAFF	TGTGCCGCAGGCACAGAACGCAAGAAAGGCACTGAAGCTTTCTTT
TRBJ1-1	.	TRBV10-3	.	CAISEPLGGANTEAFF	TGTGCCATCAGTGAGCCCCTGGGGGGGGCGAACACTGAAGCTTTCTTT
TRBJ2-4	TRBD2	TRBV13	once	CASSQGLVSGRLQYF	TGTGCCAGCAGCCAGGGGTTGGTTAGCGGGAGGCTTCAGTACTTC
TRBJ1-5	.	TRBV6-5	few	CASSQTANQPQHF	TGTGCCAGCAGTCAGACAGCTAATCAGCCCCAGCATTTT
TRBJ1-2	.	TRBV5-6	.	CASSLAAPTLTMGGYTF	TGTGCCAGCAGCTTGGCGGCACCTACTTTAACTATGGGTGGCTACACCTTC
TRBJ1-4	.	TRBV6-5	.	CASSYSPAVGEKLFF	TGTGCCAGCAGTTACTCACCCGCGGTGGGTGAAAAACTGTTTTTT
TRBJ2-7	.	TRBV16	once	CASSGPGSSYEQYF	TGTGCCAGCAGCGGGCCGGGAAGCTCCTACGAGCAGTACTTC
TRBJ2-3	TRBD2	TRBV3-1/TRBV3-2	.	CASSGSGRVTDTQYF	TGTGCCAGCAGCGGTAGCGGGAGAGTCACAGATACGCAGTATTTT
TRBJ1-1	.	TRBV28	.	CASTFQGSGTEAFF	TGTGCCAGCACCTTCCAGGGATCAGGCACTGAAGCTTTCTTT
TRBJ2-1	TRBD2	TRBV28	.	CASSPAGGPTQSYNEQFF	TGTGCCAGCAGCCCAGCGGGAGGGCCGACCCAGTCCTACAATGAGCAGTTCTTC
TRBJ1-5	.	TRBV24-1	.	CATSGELSDQPQHF	TGTGCCACCAGTGGAGAACTTTCGGATCAGCCCCAGCATTTT
TRBJ1-5	.	TRBV12-3/TRBV12-4	.	CASSYGQNQPQHF	TGTGCCAGCAGTTACGGACAGAATCAGCCCCAGCATTTT
TRBJ1-6	.	TRBV12-5	.	CASGLVRKQADNSPLHF	TGTGCTAGTGGTTTGGTACGAAAACAAGCGGATAATTCACCCCTCCACTTT
TRBJ2-3	TRBD2	TRBV7-9	.	CASSPKGLAVADTQYF	TGTGCCAGCAGCCCGAAAGGGCTAGCGGTTGCAGATACGCAGTATTTT
TRBJ2-7	.	TRBV28	.	CASSYRGGEQYF	TGTGCCAGCAGCTATAGGGGTGGGGAGCAGTACTTC
TRBJ2-3	TRBD2	TRBV2	once	CASRVYSGGTTDTQYF	TGTGCCAGCAGGGTCTATAGCGGGGGGACCACAGATACGCAGTATTTT
TRBJ2-1	TRBD2	TRBV5-1	.	CASSLVAGVFNEQFF	TGCGCCAGCAGCTTGGTCGCGGGAGTCTTCAATGAGCAGTTCTTC
TRBJ1-4	.	TRBV5-1	.	CASSPRGNYNEKLFF	TGCGCCAGCAGCCCTCGTGGCAACTATAATGAAAAACTGTTTTTT
TRBJ2-7	TRBD2	TRBV27	.	CASSLRASGKFYEQYF	TGTGCCAGCAGTTTAAGGGCTAGCGGGAAATTCTACGAGCAGTACTTC
TRBJ2-7	TRBD2	TRBV10-3	.	CAISEGLVHEQYF	TGTGCCATCAGTGAGGGACTAGTCCACGAGCAGTACTTC
TRBJ1-1	TRBD1	TRBV18	.	CASSSDRGTEAFF	TGTGCCAGCTCTTCGGACAGGGGAACTGAAGCTTTCTTT
TRBJ1-2	.	TRBV6-5	.	CAKGWGGGYTF	TGTGCCAAGGGATGGGGGGGCGGCTACACCTTC
TRBJ2-1	TRBD2	TRBV27	.	CASSYRGLAGPAYNEQFF	TGTGCCAGCAGTTACCGGGGACTAGCGGGTCCTGCCTACAATGAGCAGTTCTTC
TRBJ2-2	TRBD1	TRBV7-9	.	CASSSTGGHTGELFF	TGTGCCAGCAGTTCGACAGGGGGCCACACCGGGGAGCTGTTTTTT
TRBJ1-1	.	TRBV3-1/TRBV3-2	once	CASSQGQANTEAFF	TGTGCCAGCAGCCAAGGCCAGGCGAACACTGAAGCTTTCTTT
TRBJ1-3	.	TRBV25-1	.	CASSRGSNSGNTIYF	TGTGCCAGCAGTAGAGGTTCCAACTCTGGAAACACCATATATTTT
TRBJ1-5	.	TRBV28	.	CASTTGQIGNQPQHF	TGTGCCAGCACTACCGGACAGATAGGCAATCAGCCCCAGCATTTT
TRBJ1-1	.	TRBV7-3	.	CASSLSGGGMNTEAFF	TGTGCCAGCAGCTTAAGCGGGGGCGGGATGAACACTGAAGCTTTCTTT
TRBJ1-1	.	TRBV10-3	few	CAISEGGQEAFF	TGTGCCATCAGTGAGGGAGGACAGGAAGCTTTCTTT
TRBJ2-3	.	TRBV10-2	medium-sized	CASRGGPDTQYF	TGCGCCAGCAGGGGTGGGCCAGATACGCAGTATTTT
TRBJ2-5	.	TRBV11-2	.	CASSPGETQYF	TGTGCCAGCAGCCCGGGGGAGACCCAGTACTTC
TRBJ2-7	TRBD2	TRBV11-2	.	CASTSEFGGNYEQYF	TGTGCCAGCACCTCGGAGTTCGGGGGGAACTACGAGCAGTACTTC
TRBJ2-1	.	TRBV6-5	.	CASSLLGGEQFF	TGTGCCAGCAGCCTCCTCGGAGGTGAGCAGTTCTTC
TRBJ1-4	TRBD1	TRBV5-4	.	CASSLVGQGKLFF	TGTGCCAGCAGCTTGGTCGGACAGGGGAAACTGTTTTTT
TRBJ1-6	.	TRBV4-1	.	CASSPGGGVDNSPLHF	TGCGCCAGCAGTCCCGGGGGGGGAGTGGATAATTCACCCCTCCACTTT
TRBJ2-2	.	TRBV19	.	CASSIRGNTGELFF	TGTGCCAGTAGTATTCGAGGGAACACCGGGGAGCTGTTTTTT
TRBJ2-7	.	TRBV10-1	.	CASSEHRDTPFPYEQYF	TGCGCCAGCAGTGAACACCGGGACACCCCTTTTCCCTACGAGCAGTACTTC
TRBJ2-3	TRBD2	TRBV9	once	CASSGGGPSGSDTQYF	TGTGCCAGCAGCGGAGGGGGGCCTAGCGGGAGTGATACGCAGTATTTT
TRBJ1-3	TRBD1	TRBV5-1	few	CASSLVFGQGADTIYF	TGCGCCAGCAGCTTGGTATTCGGACAGGGGGCCGACACCATATATTTT
TRBJ1-2	.	TRBV7-9	once	CASSLDRGDGYTF	TGTGCCAGCAGCTTAGACCGGGGGGATGGCTACACCTTC
TRBJ1-1	TRBD1	TRBV2	once	CASRTGTGPNTEAFF	TGTGCCAGCAGAACCGGGACAGGGCCCAACACTGAAGCTTTCTTT
TRBJ1-1	.	TRBV11-2	.	CASSYDLWAPMTEAFF	TGTGCCAGCAGCTACGATTTGTGGGCCCCGATGACTGAAGCTTTCTTT
TRBJ1-2	.	TRBV5-4	.	CASSLAGFPTGYTF	TGTGCCAGCAGCTTGGCCGGGTTCCCCACAGGCTACACCTTC
TRBJ1-1	.	TRBV19	.	CASSIGTQNTEAFF	TGTGCCAGTAGTATCGGGACTCAGAACACTGAAGCTTTCTTT
TRBJ1-2	TRBD1	TRBV6-5	.	CASSSQHRGHGNGYTF	TGTGCCAGCAGTTCCCAACACAGGGGGCATGGAAATGGCTACACCTTC
TRBJ1-2	.	TRBV19	.	CASSSSLPGTSGYTF	TGTGCCAGTAGTTCCTCCCTCCCAGGAACCTCGGGCTACACCTTC
TRBJ2-5	TRBD2	TRBV9	.	CASSVLAGGETQYF	TGTGCCAGCAGCGTCCTAGCGGGAGGGGAGACCCAGTACTTC